The rows below give T cell receptor beta chains drawn from one sample of a study of CD8 T cells in Susac syndrome. TCRdb redid the calling of the immunoSEQ multiplex PCR reads with MiXCR, one entry per CDR3 protein. The sample carries about 210,000 distinct CDR3 sequences, approximately 95% recorded once. Sequencing was done on a sample of CD4+ T cells from PBMCs. The receptor set was obtained from a human donor with multiple sclerosis. Each CDR3 is given with its conserved first and last residue. The D gene is left open where the match is weak. Only some rows state a clone size, as once, few, many or a class for expanded clones.

d_call	v_call	clone_size	j_call	cdr3_length	cdr3_nt	cdr3_aa
.	TRBV20-1	once	TRBJ2-7	8	TGCAGTGCTGGCCACCAGTACTTC	CSAGHQYF
.	TRBV19	.	TRBJ2-3	14	TGTGCCAGTAGATTGAGGATGCCGGCGGATACGCAGTATTTT	CASRLRMPADTQYF
TRBD2	TRBV28	.	TRBJ2-7	14	TGTGCCAGCACGGGAGCGGGAGGGCACAACGAGCAGTACTTC	CASTGAGGHNEQYF
.	TRBV2	.	TRBJ1-6	15	TGTGCCAGCAGTTTGGGGAACAGGATTAATTCACCCCTCCACTTT	CASSLGNRINSPLHF
.	TRBV28	once	TRBJ2-1	17	TGTGCCAGCAGTTTTTTCTTTGGAAGGACAGACTACAATGAGCAGTTCTTC	CASSFFFGRTDYNEQFF
TRBD1	TRBV11-2	.	TRBJ1-2	12	TGTGCCAGCAGCAACAGGGGGGATGGCTACACCTTC	CASSNRGDGYTF
TRBD1	TRBV2	once	TRBJ1-5	14	TGTGCCAGCAGCGTGGGACAGGGCAATCAGCCCCAGCATTTT	CASSVGQGNQPQHF
.	TRBV5-4	.	TRBJ2-6	18	TGTGCCAGCAGCCAGGGCGGGACTGGGAGCTCTGGGGCCAACGTCCTGACTTTC	CASSQGGTGSSGANVLTF
TRBD2	TRBV28	.	TRBJ2-1	14	TGTGCCACCTATAGCGGGAGACGGTACAATGAGCAGTTCTTC	CATYSGRRYNEQFF
.	TRBV23-1	.	TRBJ2-7	12	TGCGCCAGGGCCGATAGCTCCTACGAGCAGTACTTC	CARADSSYEQYF
.	TRBV28	.	TRBJ2-7	12	TGTGCCAGCAGTTTGGAGTCCTACGAGCAGTACTTC	CASSLESYEQYF
TRBD2	TRBV2	.	TRBJ2-3	14	TGTGCCAGCACAGCGGGAGGATCCACAGATACGCAGTATTTT	CASTAGGSTDTQYF
.	TRBV20-1	.	TRBJ2-1	16	TGCAGTGCTAGATATCGAACACCGGGACGGAACAATGAGCAGTTCTTC	CSARYRTPGRNNEQFF
.	TRBV21-1	.	TRBJ2-7	15	TGTGCCAGCAGCAAAGGAAGGACAGTCTCCTACGAGCAGTACTTC	CASSKGRTVSYEQYF
.	TRBV19	.	TRBJ1-2	14	TGTGCCAGTAGTGTTACCGGGACCTCCTATGGCTACACCTTC	CASSVTGTSYGYTF
.	TRBV30	.	TRBJ2-3	11	TGTGCCGCGGGGACCACAGATACGCAGTATTTT	CAAGTTDTQYF
TRBD1	TRBV29-1	once	TRBJ1-2	12	TGCAGCGTTATCGACAGGGAGTATGGCTACACCTTC	CSVIDREYGYTF
.	TRBV7-9	.	TRBJ2-1	16	TGTGCCAGCAGCCCATACGACAGCACCTCCTACAATGAGCAGTTCTTC	CASSPYDSTSYNEQFF
.	TRBV29-1	.	TRBJ2-1	12	TGCAGCGTTGGGCACAGGGCCAATGAGCAGTTCTTC	CSVGHRANEQFF
.	TRBV5-6	.	TRBJ2-3	14	TGTGCCAGCAGCTTGGCGGCCAGCACAGATACGCAGTATTTT	CASSLAASTDTQYF
TRBD2	TRBV15	.	TRBJ2-5	13	TGTGCCACCAGCGCAGCGGGGCAAGAGACCCAGTACTTC	CATSAAGQETQYF
.	TRBV5-1	.	TRBJ2-2	15	TGCGCCAGCAGCTTCTTGCGCTCGAACACCGGGGAGCTGTTTTTT	CASSFLRSNTGELFF
TRBD1	TRBV5-6	.	TRBJ2-7	16	TGTGCCAGCAGCCGAGGAGTCGGGACAGCACTACGAGAGCAGTACTTC	CASSRGVGTALREQYF
.	TRBV7-6	.	TRBJ1-3	15	TGTGCCAGCCGTACGCAGGCCGACTCTGGAAACACCATATATTTT	CASRTQADSGNTIYF
.	TRBV30	.	TRBJ2-1	13	TGTGCCTGGAGTACACATCCTAGGGGAGAGGCGTTCTTC	CAWSTHPRGEAFF
TRBD2	TRBV20-1	.	TRBJ2-3	11	TGCAGTGCTAGGGCCGGGACTAGCGGGGGTTTT	CSARAGTSGGF
.	TRBV27	.	TRBJ1-5	15	TGTGCCAGCAGTTTAGATCAGGGAGGGAGTCAGCCCCAGCATTTT	CASSLDQGGSQPQHF
.	TRBV12-3/TRBV12-4	.	TRBJ2-1	16	TGTGCCAGCAGTCCGCGGTCGGAGATTCCCTACAATGAGCAGTTCTTC	CASSPRSEIPYNEQFF
.	TRBV7-2	.	TRBJ2-7	13	TGTGCCAGCAAGAGAAGCGGACTCTACGAGCAGTACTTC	CASKRSGLYEQYF
TRBD2	TRBV20-1	.	TRBJ2-3	16	TGCAGTGCTAGACCCCAGGGACTAGCGGGTACAGATACGCAGTATTTT	CSARPQGLAGTDTQYF
TRBD2	TRBV28	.	TRBJ2-7	14	TGTGCCAGCAGTGATACTAGCGGGAGATACGAGCAGTACTTC	CASSDTSGRYEQYF
TRBD1	TRBV20-1	.	TRBJ2-7	14	TGCAGTGCTGAAAACAGGGGTAAGGCCTACGAGCAGTACTTC	CSAENRGKAYEQYF
.	TRBV7-3	.	TRBJ2-5	15	TGTGCCAGCAGCTTAAGGGGCGTTATCCAAGAGACCCAGTACTTC	CASSLRGVIQETQYF
.	TRBV12-3/TRBV12-4	.	TRBJ1-1	13	TGTGCCAGCAGGTCTACACTCAACACTGAAGCTTTCTTT	CASRSTLNTEAFF
TRBD1	TRBV20-1	.	TRBJ2-7	15	TGCAGTGCTAGAGAAGTCGGGACAGGCCTGTACGAGCAGTACTTC	CSAREVGTGLYEQYF
.	TRBV2	.	TRBJ2-6	14	TGTGCCAGCAGTGAAACGTCTGGGGCCAACGTCCTGACTTTC	CASSETSGANVLTF
.	TRBV7-3	.	TRBJ2-2	13	TGTGCCAGCAGCTTAGACATACGCGGGGAGCTGTTTTTT	CASSLDIRGELFF
.	TRBV29-1	.	TRBJ2-3	15	TGCAGCGTTGAAGATTTCCCCTATGGAGAAGATACGCAGTATTTT	CSVEDFPYGEDTQYF
.	TRBV6-5	once	TRBJ1-6	15	TGTGCCAGCGTGCGGGGAGGAATTGATAATTCACCCCTCCACTTT	CASVRGGIDNSPLHF
.	TRBV6-5	.	TRBJ1-6	13	TGTGCCAGCAGCGCTACAGGGCTATCACCCCTCCACTTT	CASSATGLSPLHF
TRBD1	TRBV30	.	TRBJ2-2	11	TGTGCCTGGAGCCGGGACAGGGGGCAGTTTTTT	CAWSRDRGQFF
.	TRBV2	.	TRBJ1-2	14	TGTGCCAGCAGTGTCGGCAGGACCCTCTATGGCTACACCTTC	CASSVGRTLYGYTF
TRBD2	TRBV2	.	TRBJ2-2	14	TGTGCCAGCACCATGGGGACTATCTACGGGGAGCTGTTTTTT	CASTMGTIYGELFF
.	TRBV7-9	.	TRBJ2-7	15	TGTGCCAGCAGCCACTTTATTGGGGAGACCTACGAGCAGTACTTC	CASSHFIGETYEQYF